The entry below gives a single T cell receptor beta chain sequence along with its context. This sample was included in a study of neoadjuvant anti-PD-1 for oral cavity cancer. Using immunoSEQ multiplex PCR, the repertoire was profiled, and TCRdb retains in-frame clones only, with some absent. This table holds some 6,900 clones, around 75% found once. These oral cavity squamous cell carcinomas were HPV-negative and locally advanced. The CDR3 sequence is 15 residues long. The V end was cut by 0 bases, the J end by 0 bases, with 9 bases between. Germline V gene lookup returns CDR1 SGDLS and CDR2 YYNGEE. V and J are TRBV9 and TRBJ1-1; D gene ambiguous. The material was PBMCs, obtained before nivolumab (anti-PD-1) treatment. The clonotype was recovered from a person aged 40 to 85 with oral cavity squamous cell carcinoma. This chain's CDR3 is CASSVANTLNTEAFF. DNA for the CDR3: TGTGCCAGCAGCGTAGCTAACACCTTGAACACTGAAGCTTTCTTT.